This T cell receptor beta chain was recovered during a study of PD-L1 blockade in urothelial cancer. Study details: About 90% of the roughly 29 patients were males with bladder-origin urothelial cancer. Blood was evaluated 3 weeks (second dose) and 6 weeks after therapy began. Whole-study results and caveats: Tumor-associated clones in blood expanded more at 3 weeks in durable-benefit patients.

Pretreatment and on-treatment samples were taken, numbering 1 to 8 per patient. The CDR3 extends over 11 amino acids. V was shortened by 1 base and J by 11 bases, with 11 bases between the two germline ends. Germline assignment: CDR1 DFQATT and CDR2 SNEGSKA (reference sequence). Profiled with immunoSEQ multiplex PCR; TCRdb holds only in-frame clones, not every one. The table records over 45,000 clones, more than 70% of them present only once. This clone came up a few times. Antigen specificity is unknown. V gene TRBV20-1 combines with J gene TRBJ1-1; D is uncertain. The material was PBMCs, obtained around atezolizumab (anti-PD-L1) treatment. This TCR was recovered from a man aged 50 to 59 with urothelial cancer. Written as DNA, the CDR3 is TGCAGTGCTAGAGTAACAAAGGAGGCTTTCTTT. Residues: CSARVTKEAFF.